Following are 18 T cell receptor beta chains from one sample sequenced in a study of CD8 T cells in ankylosing spondylitis. No antigen is known for these receptors. TCRdb re-derived calls from the 5' RACE reads in MiXCR, one entry per CDR3 protein. This table holds about 700,000 distinct CDR3 sequences, about 20% found once. Whole-study results and caveats: A motif in TCR beta, a set of under ten highly homologous variants, appeared characteristic of ankylosing spondylitis blood.

The sequencing input was blood, either unsorted or a sorted T cell fraction (not recorded which). The receptors here all came from a male donor with ankylosing spondylitis.

V is TRBV2 and J is TRBJ1-3, with D perhaps TRBD1 (6 bases). CDR1 is SNHLY and CDR2 is FYNNEI in the germline V gene. V shed 6 bases and J shed 4 bases, with 19 bases lying between them. This CDR3 contains 16 residues. CDR3 sequence (DNA): TGTGCCAGCAGCGGGGGGCTTGGGACGTCGGGAAACACCATATATTTT. Translating gives CASSGGLGTSGNTIYF.

This clonotype has more than one count but fewer than ten. The chain employs TRBV9 and TRBJ2-3, with a possible D match to TRBD2 (5 bases). The CDR3 sequence is 16 residues long. Between the trimmed V and J ends, which lost 0 bases and 0 bases, there was a span of 11 bases. The germline CDR1 and CDR2 sequences are SGDLS and YYNGEE. The CDR3 DNA is TGTGCCAGCAGCGTAGGAGATGGGAGTAGCACAGATACGCAGTATTTT. Its translation is CASSVGDGSSTDTQYF.

The table lists this clonotype with a few counts. V usage is TRBV10-3 and J usage is TRBJ1-5, with D perhaps TRBD1 (5 bases). Germline CDR1 ENHRY, CDR2 SYGVKD. The V gene lost 0 bases and the J gene lost 1 base, with 16 bases spanning the gap. The CDR3 sequence is 18 residues long. The chain's CDR3 is CAISESLRGGTSNQPQHF. The CDR3 DNA reads TGTGCCATCAGTGAGTCTTTAAGGGGAGGGACGAGCAATCAGCCCCAGCATTTT.

In its sample, this clonotype was seen a few times. V usage is TRBV29-1 and J usage is TRBJ1-3, with TRBD1 as a possible D gene (5 bases). Germline values: CDR1 SQVTM, CDR2 ANQGSEA. The CDR3 is made up of 11 amino acids. V gave up 5 bases and J gave up 10 bases, with 12 bases separating them. The chain's CDR3 is CSVLTRGTIYF. The CDR3 nucleotides are TGCAGCGTTCTTACTCGGGGGACCATATATTTT.

This clonotype was detected only a few times. The rearrangement links TRBV6-1 to TRBJ1-3; the match to TRBD1 covers 9 bases. V shed 8 bases and J 0 bases; nucleotides not matched to a gene: 11. The V gene's germline CDR1 is MNHNS and CDR2 SASEGT. The CDR3 has 17 residues. The CDR3 sequence is CASGPGTGFYSGNTIYF. The CDR3 DNA sequence: TGTGCCAGCGGACCAGGGACAGGGTTTTACTCTGGAAACACCATATATTTT.

The chain joins TRBV12-5 to TRBJ1-3, with TRBD1 matching 10 bases. The CDR3 sequence is 15 residues long. CDR1 is LGHNT, CDR2 FRNRAP, per germline. The V segment lost 5 bases and the J segment 3 bases; nucleotides outside the gene matches: 4. CDR3 sequence reads: CASGPGQGVGNTIYF. The CDR3 bases are TGTGCTAGTGGTCCTGGACAGGGGGTTGGAAACACCATATATTTT.

A word on this clonotype: One end of the junction fails to match germline, which may point to a read error. The CDR3 here is CASSSGLAGGVVIF. The CDR3 DNA follows: TGTGCCAGCAGCTCCGGACTAGCGGGAGGAGTAGTGATCTTC. The V and J genes are TRBV7-2 and TRBJ2-1; 14 bases are shared with TRBD2. The V gene's germline CDR1 is SGHTA and CDR2 FQGNSA. The CDR3 extends over 14 amino acids. Supplemented by reference TRBV7-2 and TRBJ2-1, the full variable domain reads GAGVSQSPSNKVTEKGKDVELRCDPISGHTALYWYRQSLGQGLEFLIYFQGNSAPDKSGLPSDRFSAERTGGSVSTLTIQRTQQEDSAVYLCASSSGLAGGVVIFGPGTRLTVL.

This chain links TRBV11-3 with TRBJ2-7; no clear D gene. Germline V lookup: CDR1 SGHNT, CDR2 YENEEA. V lost 4 bases and J lost 2, with 18 bases in between. This CDR3 is built from 16 residues. DNA for the CDR3: TGTGCCAGCAGCTCCTCAACCCTGGGCCAAACCTACGAGCAGTACTTC. Protein product: CASSSSTLGQTYEQYF.

The V gene is TRBV30, the J gene TRBJ2-6, with D perhaps TRBD2 (6 bases). Germline V gene data show CDR1 as GTSNPN and CDR2 as SVGIG (reference sequence). This CDR3 is built from 13 residues. Between the trimmed V and J ends, which lost 5 bases and 3 bases, there was a span of 8 bases. The DNA of the CDR3 is TGTGCCTGGGGGACTTATGGGGCCAACGTCCTGACTTTC. It translates to CAWGTYGANVLTF.

The V call is TRBV20-1, the J call TRBJ1-6; D is perhaps TRBD1 (5 bases). Germline CDR1 is DFQATT and CDR2 is SNEGSKA (reference sequence). Deletions cut 5 bases from V and 1 base from J, with 12 bases between. The CDR3 is 15 amino acids. The CDR3 is CSAVRGGSYNSPLHF. The DNA for the CDR3 is TGCAGTGCTGTGAGGGGAGGATCCTATAATTCACCCCTCCACTTT.

In its sample, this clonotype was seen a few times. The V gene is TRBV20-1, the J gene TRBJ1-2; D gene unclear. Germline lookup yields CDR1 DFQATT and CDR2 SNEGSKA (reference sequence). The V and J ends lost 2 bases and 0 bases respectively, with 13 bases between them. The CDR3 loop spans 15 amino acids. CDR3 sequence: CSARSADESNYGYTF. CDR3 bases: TGCAGTGCTAGATCCGCCGACGAATCTAACTATGGCTACACCTTC.

This sequence joins TRBV27 and TRBJ1-6; D is perhaps TRBD1 (6 bases). The germline gives CDR1 MNHEY, CDR2 SMNVEV (reference sequence). Trimming took 5 bases from V and 8 from J, leaving 10 bases between them. The CDR3 runs to 13 residues. CDR3 sequence reads: CASSTGIYSPLHF. CDR3 nucleotide sequence: TGTGCCAGCAGTACAGGGATCTATTCACCCCTCCACTTT.

A few counts support this clonotype. The V and J genes are TRBV4-3 and TRBJ2-1, with TRBD2 as a possible D gene (5 bases). V lost 4 bases and J lost 3, with 13 bases in between. This CDR3 region has 15 residues. Germline-derived CDR1 and CDR2 are LGHNA and YSLEER. CDR3 loop: CASSLNAGDYNEQFF. For the CDR3, the DNA is TGCGCCAGCAGCCTCAATGCCGGGGACTACAATGAGCAGTTCTTC.

This clonotype showed up many times. This chain links TRBV6-5 with TRBJ2-1, with 10 bases matching TRBD2. Trimming at V came to 0 bases and at J to 4 bases, leaving 6 bases not matched to a gene. The CDR3 loop spans 17 amino acids. CDR1 is MNHEY and CDR2 is SVGAGI in the germline V gene. CDR3 sequence (DNA): TGTGCCAGCAGTTACTCGCCCCTAGCGGGAGTGTACAATGAGCAGTTCTTC. It codes for CASSYSPLAGVYNEQFF.

The chain uses TRBV4-1 and TRBJ2-2, with D perhaps matching TRBD2 (5 bases). V was clipped by 0 bases and J by 1 base, with 9 bases between them. This CDR3 contains 16 residues. Germline CDR1 is MGHRA and CDR2 is YSYEKL. CDR3 bases: TGCGCCAGCAGCCAAGATTGGACTCTGAACACCGGGGAGCTGTTTTTT. This encodes CASSQDWTLNTGELFF.

This clonotype was seen a handful of times. The chain couples TRBV10-3 to TRBJ2-5; D possibly matches TRBD1 or TRBD2 (5 bases each). The CDR3 runs 14 residues. Per the germline V gene, CDR1 is ENHRY and CDR2 is SYGVKD. V lost 2 bases and J 1 base, leaving 8 bases between the germline ends. The CDR3 loop is CAISEVGVQETQYF. The CDR3 DNA reads TGTGCCATCAGTGAGGTGGGGGTCCAAGAGACCCAGTACTTC.

This clonotype was detected a few times. V gene TRBV20-1 combines with J gene TRBJ2-4, with 9 bases identical to TRBD1. J was trimmed by 0 bases and V by 3 bases; bases with no gene match: 6. This CDR3 is 16 amino acids long. Germline CDR1 and CDR2: DFQATT and SNEGSKA (reference sequence). DNA for the CDR3: TGCAGTGCTAGGGGACAGGGCGGGATAGCCAAAAACATTCAGTACTTC. Translating gives CSARGQGGIAKNIQYF.

This clonotype was picked up many times. The chain joins TRBV29-1 to TRBJ2-4, with 9 bases aligning to TRBD1. V gave up 7 bases and J gave up 3 bases; unmatched junction bases: 4. The germline CDR1 and CDR2 sequences are SQVTM and ANQGSEA. This CDR3 has 13 amino acids. The CDR3 loop is CSGRDRDKNIQYF. DNA for the CDR3: TGCAGCGGCCGGGACAGGGACAAAAACATTCAGTACTTC.